These 26 T cell receptor beta chains share one sample of origin, sequenced in a study of OX40 agonist ivuxolimab in advanced cancers. Clones were sequenced by immunoSEQ multiplex PCR, and TCRdb holds only the in-frame ones, with some missing. In the table there are around 86,000 clones, roughly 84% of which are singletons. The input for sequencing was CD4+ or CD8+ T cells sorted from blood, taken in a trial of the OX40 agonist ivuxolimab. The receptor source for this set is an adult with an advanced solid tumor such as melanoma, head and neck, liver or kidney cancer.

V usage is TRBV20-1 and J usage is TRBJ2-7; TRBD2 is a possible D gene (5 bases). The germline V and J ends were trimmed by 4 bases and 5 bases, with 9 bases remaining between them. The CDR3 is made up of 11 amino acids. Germline V gene lookup returns CDR1 DFQATT and CDR2 SNEGSKA (reference sequence). CDR3 in amino acids: CSATSGNEQYF. The CDR3 DNA follows: TGCAGTGCTACTTCGGGGAACGAGCAGTACTTC.

V and J are TRBV7-9 and TRBJ2-5; D is unclear. Germline lookup yields CDR1 SEHNR and CDR2 FQNEAQ (reference sequence). The V and J ends lost 5 bases and 5 bases respectively, with 9 bases between them. This CDR3 spans 12 amino acids. CDR3: CASSASGETQYF. The CDR3 bases are TGTGCCAGCAGCGCCTCTGGGGAGACCCAGTACTTC.

J is TRBJ1-2 and V is TRBV29-1; 8 nucleotides line up with TRBD1. The J segment lost 3 bases and the V segment lost 7 bases, leaving 4 bases of the junction unmatched. This CDR3 is built from 12 residues. CDR1 SQVTM and CDR2 ANQGSEA come from the germline V gene. The CDR3 bases are TGCAGCGCACAGGGGGTTGACTATGGCTACACCTTC. It specifies CSAQGVDYGYTF.

The rearrangement links TRBV29-1 to TRBJ1-3, with 9 bases fitting TRBD1. Unmatched junction bases numbered 5, after V lost 2 bases and J lost 0 bases. The CDR3 length is 16 residues. Germline V lookup: CDR1 SQVTM, CDR2 ANQGSEA. CDR3 DNA: TGCAGCGTTGAAAGGGGACAGGGCTCCTCTGGAAACACCATATATTTT. Translation gives CSVERGQGSSGNTIYF. The full variable domain, completed using reference TRBV29-1 and TRBJ1-3, is SAVISQKPSRDICQRGTSLTIQCQVDSQVTMMFWYRQQPGQSLTLIATANQGSEATYESGFVIDKFPISRPNLTFSTLTVSNMSPEDSSIYLCSVERGQGSSGNTIYFGEGSWLTVV.

The chain combines TRBV5-5 with TRBJ2-7; no firm D call. The V end was cut by 5 bases, the J end by 4 bases, with 16 bases between. Germline V lookup: CDR1 SGHKS, CDR2 YYEKEE (reference sequence). The CDR3 has 14 residues. The CDR3 sequence: CASSLITNIYEQYV. Written as DNA, the CDR3 is TGTGCCAGCAGTCTAATAACAAACATTTACGAGCAGTACGTC.

This chain joins TRBV28 and TRBJ1-5, with D possibly TRBD1 on 6 matching bases. Germline V gene sequence: CDR1 MDHEN, CDR2 SYDVKM. This CDR3 comprises 14 residues. V was shortened by 3 bases and J by 6 bases, with 12 bases between the two germline ends. As DNA, the CDR3 is TGTGCCAGCAGTTTCCCGACAGGCGGTCAGCCCCAGCATTTT. It translates to CASSFPTGGQPQHF.

In its sample, this clone was seen once. The gene calls are TRBV19 and TRBJ1-2; TRBD1 matches at 7 bases. The germline CDR1 and CDR2 sequences are LNHDA and SQIVND (reference sequence). Unmatched junction bases numbered 1, after V lost 4 bases and J lost 5 bases. The CDR3 totals 12 residues. CDR3 bases: TGTGCCAGTAGTAAGACAGGGTATGGCTACACCTTC. Translation gives CASSKTGYGYTF.

The chain recombines TRBV5-1 with TRBJ1-1, with 7 nucleotides matching TRBD1. CDR1 is SGHRS, CDR2 YFSETQ, per germline. V dropped 4 bases and J dropped 3; count of bases not matched to a gene: 9. The CDR3 contains 15 residues. The CDR3 DNA is TGCGCCAGCAGCCGTATGACAGGGACGGACACTGAAGCTTTCTTT. It specifies CASSRMTGTDTEAFF.

The rearrangement links TRBV30 to TRBJ2-3; D gene ambiguous. This CDR3 is 11 amino acids long. Germline lookup yields CDR1 GTSNPN and CDR2 SVGIG (reference sequence). V was pared by 2 bases and J by 4 bases, with 4 bases between. The CDR3 protein is CAWSRPDTQYF. The CDR3 nucleotides read TGTGCCTGGAGTAGGCCAGATACGCAGTATTTT.

V is TRBV5-1 and J is TRBJ2-2, with 12 nucleotides matching TRBD2. This CDR3 is 15 amino acids long. The germline CDR1 and CDR2 sequences are SGHRS and YFSETQ. With V trimmed by 3 bases and J by 4 bases, 1 base remained unmatched. The CDR3 bases are TGCGCCAGCAGCTCTAGCGGGGGGGCCACCGGGGAGCTGTTTTTT. Protein sequence: CASSSSGGATGELFF.

The chain couples TRBV7-8 to TRBJ1-3, with TRBD1 as a possible D gene (6 bases). Trimming left V 5 bases short and J 4 bases short, with 12 bases between. The CDR3 sequence is 14 residues long. The V gene's germline CDR1 is SGHVS and CDR2 FQNEAQ. Here the CDR3 DNA reads TGTGCCAGCAGCCAAGGACAGCCGGGAAACACCATATATTTT. Residues: CASSQGQPGNTIYF.

This clone is a singleton in its sample. The J gene is TRBJ1-1, the V gene TRBV10-3; 9 bases are shared with TRBD1. V lost 6 bases to trimming and J lost 7 bases; unmatched junction nucleotides: 6. CDR1 is ENHRY and CDR2 is SYGVKD in the germline V gene. The CDR3 is 13 residues long. CDR3 sequence reads: CAIRQDRGGEAFF. As DNA, the CDR3 is TGTGCCATCAGGCAGGACAGGGGCGGTGAAGCTTTCTTT.

The rearrangement uses TRBV18 and TRBJ2-1; 10 bases match TRBD2. The CDR3 runs 16 residues. V lost 2 bases to trimming and J lost 7 bases; unmatched junction nucleotides: 8. The germline gives CDR1 KGHSH, CDR2 LQKENI. CDR3 in DNA: TGTGCCAGCTCACCAAGGCAAGCGGGGGGGCCTAATGAGCAGTTCTTC. Protein sequence: CASSPRQAGGPNEQFF.

This sequence joins TRBV9 and TRBJ1-6; 9 bases are shared with TRBD1. V gave up 0 bases and J gave up 7 bases; unmatched junction bases: 5. The CDR3 has 16 amino acids. Looked up from germline, CDR1 is SGDLS and CDR2 is YYNGEE. CDR3 nucleotides: TGTGCCAGCAGCGTAGGGACAGGGGTTCTGAATTCACCCCTCCACTTT. It translates to CASSVGTGVLNSPLHF.

This clone was detected once. The rearrangement joins TRBV6-1 to TRBJ1-2, with TRBD1 matching 8 bases. Trimming took 6 bases from V and 0 from J; bases not matched to a gene: 3. The CDR3 loop spans 14 amino acids. The V gene's germline CDR1 is MNHNS and CDR2 SASEGT. The CDR3 sequence is CASRTGEANYGYTF. The CDR3 DNA reads TGTGCCAGCAGGACAGGGGAGGCTAACTATGGCTACACCTTC.

V and J are TRBV29-1 and TRBJ2-1; 8 bases match TRBD2. The CDR3 runs 12 residues. The trim removed 3 bases at V and 8 bases at J, leaving 3 bases unmatched. CDR1 is SQVTM, CDR2 ANQGSEA, per germline. CDR3 nucleotides: TGCAGCGTTGATCGGGGGGGCTATGAGCAGTTCTTC. It specifies CSVDRGGYEQFF.

The chain carries TRBV7-9 and TRBJ1-2, with 7 bases aligning to TRBD1. After removal of 1 base from V and 10 bases from J, the junction contained 6 bases not matched to a gene. Germline V CDR1 and CDR2: SEHNR, FQNEAQ (reference sequence). CDR3 length: 13 amino acids. In nucleotides, the CDR3 is TGTGCCAGCAGCTTAGGTTGGGGGACAGTCTACACCTTC. This sequence encodes CASSLGWGTVYTF.

The chain combines TRBV11-2 with TRBJ1-6, with a tentative D call TRBD1 (5 bases). Trimming stripped 5 bases from V and 8 bases from J, with 13 bases between. Germline assignment: CDR1 SGHAT and CDR2 FQNNGV. This CDR3 region has 14 residues. The CDR3 is CASSLTERDSPLHF. CDR3 sequence (DNA): TGTGCCAGCAGCCTGACAGAACGGGATTCACCCCTCCACTTT. The full variable domain, with the rest looked up from reference TRBV11-2 and TRBJ1-6, is EAGVAQSPRYKIIEKRQSVAFWCNPISGHATLYWYQQILGQGPKLLIQFQNNGVVDDSQLPKDRFSAERLKGVDSTLKIQPAKLEDSAVYLCASSLTERDSPLHFGNGTRLTVT.

The CDR3 region has the DNA TGTGCTAGTTCAAGAACAGATACGCAGTATTTT. This encodes CASSRTDTQYF. J is TRBJ2-3 and V is TRBV12-5; D gene ambiguous. V was shortened by 8 bases and J by 3 bases, with 6 bases between the two germline ends. This CDR3 contains 11 residues. Germline values: CDR1 LGHNT, CDR2 FRNRAP.

The V call is TRBV7-2, the J call TRBJ1-2; D gene ambiguous. There are 16 residues in the CDR3. V was clipped by 1 base and J by 2 bases, with 14 bases between them. The germline CDR1 and CDR2 sequences are SGHTA and FQGNSA. Here the CDR3 reads CASSLVRQNLNYGYTF. CDR3 bases: TGTGCCAGCAGCTTAGTGAGGCAGAATCTAAACTATGGCTACACCTTC.

This clone was counted a single time. This chain joins TRBV10-3 and TRBJ1-2; a possible D gene is TRBD1 (6 bases). The CDR3 is 13 amino acids. Looked up from germline, CDR1 is ENHRY and CDR2 is SYGVKD. V gave up 3 bases and J gave up 8 bases, with 13 bases separating them. The CDR3 region is CAISDVGAGGYTF. The CDR3 DNA follows: TGTGCCATCAGTGATGTGGGGGCGGGGGGCTACACCTTC.

This clone has a handful of counts. The rearrangement links TRBV11-2 to TRBJ1-5, with 7 bases lining up with TRBD1. This CDR3 contains 16 residues. V shed 4 bases and J 4 bases; nucleotides not matched to a gene: 10. CDR1 and CDR2 from the germline V gene are SGHAT and FQNNGV. Here the CDR3 DNA reads TGTGCCAGCAGCTCCCGGACAGGCCGGGGGAATCAGCCCCAGCATTTT. Translated, it gives CASSSRTGRGNQPQHF.

The rearrangement uses TRBV27 and TRBJ1-6; D not resolved. Germline-derived CDR1 and CDR2 are MNHEY and SMNVEV (reference sequence). V was clipped by 2 bases and J by 0 bases, with 17 bases between them. The CDR3 is 19 amino acids. For the CDR3, the DNA is TGTGCCAGCAGTTTAGGTAGTCCTTTGCTGGGCTCCTATAATTCACCCCTCCACTTT. This gives the protein CASSLGSPLLGSYNSPLHF.

The V call is TRBV11-3, the J call TRBJ2-3; D is unclear. The CDR3 length is 13 residues. Trimming removed 1 base from V and 5 bases from J, with 7 bases in between. Germline-derived CDR1 and CDR2 are SGHNT and YENEEA. CDR3 protein: CASSLGVGDTQYF. The CDR3 nucleotides read TGTGCCAGCAGCTTAGGAGTGGGAGATACGCAGTATTTT.

The rearrangement joins TRBV21-1 to TRBJ2-3. TRBV21-1 is an annotated pseudogene. This CDR3 is 17 amino acids long. CDR3 bases: TGTGCCAGCAGCAAAAGTATGGGGGGCTGGGGCACAGATACGCAGTATTTT. Amino acids: CASSKSMGGWGTDTQYF.

CDR3 in amino acids: CASTHPPGPRGTGELFF. CDR3 in DNA: TGTGCCAGTACCCACCCTCCGGGACCGAGGGGGACCGGGGAGCTGTTTTTT. The rearrangement uses TRBV19 and TRBJ2-2, with D possibly TRBD1 on 6 matching bases. This CDR3 region has 17 residues. V gave up 7 bases and J gave up 5 bases, with 23 bases separating them. Germline loops: CDR1 LNHDA, CDR2 SQIVND (reference sequence).